This T cell receptor beta chain was identified during a study of T-cell memory formation after mild COVID-19. Comment on this clonotype: What it recognizes is unknown.

The study, taken as a whole, reports: CD8+ contracting clones occupied EMRA, while CD4+ ones occupied mainly CM and EM. Pre-infection memory showed some responding clones, and this suggested that cross-reactive memory joined.

TCR alpha and TCR beta cDNA libraries with sample barcodes and UMIs came from 5'RACE using constant-segment primers. TCRdb analysed the 5' RACE reads with MiXCR anew, one entry per CDR3 protein. Among about 290,000 distinct CDR3 sequences listed, approximately 16% were seen once. V lost 0 bases, J lost 0 bases, and 12 bases lay in between. The CDR3 has 16 residues. In germline, CDR1 is SGHRS, CDR2 YFSETQ. The material sequenced was PBMCs or a T cell subset sorted from them (not recorded which). This clonotype originated in a man between 18 and 29 years old who had mild COVID-19 (a few samples of this study predate the infection). Cell type and time point are not known. The rearrangement links TRBV5-1 to TRBJ1-1; D is perhaps TRBD1 (5 bases). CDR3 sequence: CASSLEGPPMNTEAFF. The DNA for the CDR3 is TGCGCCAGCAGCTTGGAGGGACCTCCTATGAACACTGAAGCTTTCTTT.